This T cell receptor beta chain comes out of a study of blood T cells in healthy people across ages. Together with a sample-barcoded 5' primer, a J-beta primer mix was included in a second PCR lasting roughly 7 to 11 cycles. Via MiXCR, TCRdb re-called the 5' RACE reads, giving one row per CDR3 protein. The sample consists of around 900,000 distinct CDR3 sequences, roughly 51% of them appearing once. Points on this clonotype: What it binds is unknown.

Each donor's blood draw was 8.5 to 10 milliliters of peripheral blood. The authors extracted at least 5 micrograms of total RNA per sample. Overall study results and limits: Conclusively comparing naive with antigen-experienced cells was impossible with unsorted PBMCs. It was the long-lived donors that had more naive CD4+ cells and higher diversity than aged donors.

CDR3 length: 15 amino acids. Between the trimmed V and J ends, which lost 6 bases and 7 bases, there was a span of 22 bases. From germline, CDR1 is SNHLY and CDR2 FYNNEI. J is TRBJ2-7 and V is TRBV2, with D possibly being TRBD1 or TRBD2 (6 bases each). Input material: blood. The sequence was collected from a woman aged 60-75 years in good health. CDR3 region: CASRPSDRQAGEQYF. Here the CDR3 DNA reads TGTGCCAGCAGACCCTCAGACAGACAGGCGGGGGAGCAGTACTTC.